This TCR beta chain appears in the sequencing data of a study of shared clonotypes between healthy human individuals. The naive CD8 subset, CD45RO-negative cells positively selected for CCR7, excluded terminally differentiated effector memory CD45RA+ cells. Germline V gives CDR1 SGHRS, CDR2 YFSETQ. The CDR3 is made up of 19 amino acids. The ends lost 3 bases at V and 0 bases at J; junction bases unmatched: 15. Sorted-subset replicate PCRs used approximately 180 ng of genomic DNA. This amount corresponded to approximately 30,000 T cell genomes. Profiled with immunoSEQ multiplex PCR; TCRdb holds only in-frame clones, not every one. The sample comprises more than 550,000 clones, about 92% of which are singletons, and about 24% rests with the top ten.

The chain recombines TRBV5-1 with TRBJ2-3; 8 nucleotides agree with TRBD2. The receptor comes from a man aged 30 to 39 in good health. The sample consisted of naive CD8+ T cells sorted from blood. The CDR3 bases are TGCGCCAGCAGCTACAAGACTAGCGTTTTGTTCTTTAGCACAGATACGCAGTATTTT. It is translated as CASSYKTSVLFFSTDTQYF.